This T cell receptor (beta chain) was retrieved from a study of blood T cell repertoires in COVID-19. CDR3 length: 13 residues. CDR1 MNHNS and CDR2 SASEGT come from the germline V gene. The V end was cut by 3 bases, the J end by 3 bases, with 9 bases between. Assay used: immunoSEQ multiplex PCR; TCRdb lists only in-frame clones, some missing. This repertoire shows around 330,000 clones, 87% found once; its top ten account for just under 9%. This receptor was taken from a woman between 18 and 29 years old who had recovered from COVID-19. The sequencing sample was made of PBMCs or T cells enriched from blood (not recorded which). The V and J genes are TRBV6-1 and TRBJ2-7; D gene unclear. Written as DNA, the CDR3 is TGTGCCAGCAGTGAGCTCCAGGACTACGAGCAGTACTTC. This encodes CASSELQDYEQYF.